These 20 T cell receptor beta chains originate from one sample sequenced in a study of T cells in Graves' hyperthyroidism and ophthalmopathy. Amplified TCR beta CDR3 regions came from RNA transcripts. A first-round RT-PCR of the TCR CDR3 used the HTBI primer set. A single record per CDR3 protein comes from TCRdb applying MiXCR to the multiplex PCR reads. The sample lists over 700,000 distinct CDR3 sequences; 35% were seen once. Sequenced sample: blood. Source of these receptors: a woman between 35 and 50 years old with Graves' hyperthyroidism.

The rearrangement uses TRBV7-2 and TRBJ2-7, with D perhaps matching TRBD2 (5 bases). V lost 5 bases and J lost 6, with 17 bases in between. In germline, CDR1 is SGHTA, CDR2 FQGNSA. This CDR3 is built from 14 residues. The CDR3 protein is CASSQAGNICEQYF. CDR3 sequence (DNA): TGTGCCAGCAGCCAAGCCGGGAATATCTGCGAGCAGTACTTC.

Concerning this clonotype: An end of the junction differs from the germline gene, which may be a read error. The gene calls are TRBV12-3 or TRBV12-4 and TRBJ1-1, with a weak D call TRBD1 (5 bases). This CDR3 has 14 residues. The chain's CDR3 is CASRAGQMNAEAFF. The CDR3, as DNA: TGTGCCAGCAGGGCAGGGCAAATGAACGCTGAAGCTTTCTTT.

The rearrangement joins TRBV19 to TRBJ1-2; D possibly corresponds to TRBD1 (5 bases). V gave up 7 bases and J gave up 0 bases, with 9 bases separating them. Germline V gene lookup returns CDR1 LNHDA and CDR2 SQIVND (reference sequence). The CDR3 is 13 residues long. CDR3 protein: CASMQGANYGYTF. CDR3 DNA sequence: TGTGCCAGTATGCAGGGAGCTAACTATGGCTACACCTTC.

CDR3: CASSLPWSGELFF. Written as DNA, the CDR3 is TGTGCCAGCAGCCTTCCTTGGTCCGGGGAGCTGTTTTTT. V and J are TRBV6-1 and TRBJ2-2; D ambiguous. The CDR3 spans 13 residues. V dropped 6 bases and J dropped 6 bases, with 11 bases sitting between them. The germline V gene encodes CDR1 MNHNS and CDR2 SASEGT.

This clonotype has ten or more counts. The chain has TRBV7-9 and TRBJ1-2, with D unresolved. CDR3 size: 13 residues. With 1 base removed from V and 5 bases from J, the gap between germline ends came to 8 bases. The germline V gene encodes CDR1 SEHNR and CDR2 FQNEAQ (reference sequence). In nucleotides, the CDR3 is TGTGCCAGCAGCTTAGAGGCACGGTATGGCTACACCTTC. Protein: CASSLEARYGYTF.

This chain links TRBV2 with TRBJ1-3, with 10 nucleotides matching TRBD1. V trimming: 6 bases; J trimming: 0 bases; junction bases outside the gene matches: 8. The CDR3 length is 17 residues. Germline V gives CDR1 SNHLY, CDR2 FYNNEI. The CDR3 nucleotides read TGTGCCAGCAGCCCTGGACAGGGGGTTTTCTCTGGAAACACCATATATTTT. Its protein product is CASSPGQGVFSGNTIYF. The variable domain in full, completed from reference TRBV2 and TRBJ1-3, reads EPEVTQTPSHQVTQMGQEVILRCVPISNHLYFYWYRQILGQKVEFLVSFYNNEISEKSEIFDDQFSVERPDGSNFTLKIRSTKLEDSAMYFCASSPGQGVFSGNTIYFGEGSWLTVV.

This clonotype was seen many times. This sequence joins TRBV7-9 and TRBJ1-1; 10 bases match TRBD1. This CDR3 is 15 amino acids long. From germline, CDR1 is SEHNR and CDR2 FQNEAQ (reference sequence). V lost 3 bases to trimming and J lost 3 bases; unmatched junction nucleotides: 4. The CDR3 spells CASSLSGTGDTEAFF. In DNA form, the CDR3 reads TGTGCCAGCAGCTTGTCCGGGACAGGGGACACTGAAGCTTTCTTT.

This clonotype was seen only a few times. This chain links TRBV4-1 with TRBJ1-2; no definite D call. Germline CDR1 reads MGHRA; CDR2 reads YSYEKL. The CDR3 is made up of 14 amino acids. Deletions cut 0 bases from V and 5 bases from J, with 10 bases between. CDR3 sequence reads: CASSQEVNGYGYTF. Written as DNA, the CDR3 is TGCGCCAGCAGCCAAGAGGTTAACGGGTATGGCTACACCTTC.

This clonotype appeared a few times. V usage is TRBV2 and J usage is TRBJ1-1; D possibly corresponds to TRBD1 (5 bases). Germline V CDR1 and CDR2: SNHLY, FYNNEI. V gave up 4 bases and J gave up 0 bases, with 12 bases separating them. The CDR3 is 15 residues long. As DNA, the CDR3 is TGTGCCAGCAGTGCCAGGGATACCGTGAACACTGAAGCTTTCTTT. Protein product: CASSARDTVNTEAFF.

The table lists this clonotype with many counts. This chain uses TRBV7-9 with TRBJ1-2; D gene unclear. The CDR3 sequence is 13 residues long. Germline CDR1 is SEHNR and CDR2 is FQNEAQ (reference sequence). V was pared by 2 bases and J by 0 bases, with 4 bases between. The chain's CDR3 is CASSLKSNYGYTF. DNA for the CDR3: TGTGCCAGCAGCTTAAAGTCTAACTATGGCTACACCTTC. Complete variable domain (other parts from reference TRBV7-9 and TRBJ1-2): DTGVSQNPRHKITKRGQNVTFRCDPISEHNRLYWYRQTLGQGPEFLTYFQNEAQLEKSRLLSDRFSAERPKGSFSTLEIQRTEQGDSAMYLCASSLKSNYGYTFGSGTRLTVV.

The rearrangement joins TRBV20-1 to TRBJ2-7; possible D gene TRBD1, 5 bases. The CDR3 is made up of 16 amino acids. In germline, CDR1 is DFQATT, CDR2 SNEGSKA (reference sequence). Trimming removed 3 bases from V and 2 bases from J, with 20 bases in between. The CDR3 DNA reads TGCAGTGCTAGTAGTGGCAGGGCCTCCTTCACCTACGAGCAGTACTTC. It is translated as CSASSGRASFTYEQYF.

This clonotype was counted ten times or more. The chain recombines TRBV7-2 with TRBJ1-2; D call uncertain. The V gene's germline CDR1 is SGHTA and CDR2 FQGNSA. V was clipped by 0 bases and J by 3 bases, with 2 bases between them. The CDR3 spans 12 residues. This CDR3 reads CASSLAHYGYTF. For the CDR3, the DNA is TGTGCCAGCAGCTTAGCGCACTATGGCTACACCTTC.

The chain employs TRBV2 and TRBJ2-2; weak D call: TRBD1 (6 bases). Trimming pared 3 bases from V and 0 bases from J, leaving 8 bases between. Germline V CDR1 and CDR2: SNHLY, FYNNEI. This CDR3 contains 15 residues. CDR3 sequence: CASSEGATNTGELFF. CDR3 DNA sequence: TGTGCCAGCAGTGAGGGGGCTACGAACACCGGGGAGCTGTTTTTT.

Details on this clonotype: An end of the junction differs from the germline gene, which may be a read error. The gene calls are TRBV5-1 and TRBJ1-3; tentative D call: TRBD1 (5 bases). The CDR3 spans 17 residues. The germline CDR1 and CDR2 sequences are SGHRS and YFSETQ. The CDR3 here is CASSLEMGRGSGSTIYF. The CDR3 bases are TGCGCCAGCAGCTTGGAGATGGGGCGAGGCTCTGGAAGCACCATATATTTT.

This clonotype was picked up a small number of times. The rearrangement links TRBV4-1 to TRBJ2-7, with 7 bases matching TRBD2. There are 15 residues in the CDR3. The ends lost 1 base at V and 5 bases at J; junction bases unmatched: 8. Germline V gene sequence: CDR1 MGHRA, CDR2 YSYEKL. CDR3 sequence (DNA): TGCGCCAGCAGCCAAGTTCTGGGAGGGCGGGACGAGCAGTACTTC. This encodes CASSQVLGGRDEQYF.

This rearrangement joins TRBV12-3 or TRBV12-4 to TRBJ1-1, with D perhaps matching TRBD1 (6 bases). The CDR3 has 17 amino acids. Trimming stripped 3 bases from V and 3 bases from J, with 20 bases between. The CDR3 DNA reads TGTGCCAGCAGTTTTCAGGGGCGCGTCCCAAGTGACACTGAAGCTTTCTTT. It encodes CASSFQGRVPSDTEAFF.

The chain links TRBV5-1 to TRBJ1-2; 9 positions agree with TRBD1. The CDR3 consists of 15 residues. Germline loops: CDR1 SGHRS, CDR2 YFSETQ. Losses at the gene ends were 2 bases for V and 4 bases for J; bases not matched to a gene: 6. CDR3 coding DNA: TGCGCCAGCAGCTTTGGAAAGGGACAGGGCTATGGCTACACCTTC. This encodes CASSFGKGQGYGYTF.

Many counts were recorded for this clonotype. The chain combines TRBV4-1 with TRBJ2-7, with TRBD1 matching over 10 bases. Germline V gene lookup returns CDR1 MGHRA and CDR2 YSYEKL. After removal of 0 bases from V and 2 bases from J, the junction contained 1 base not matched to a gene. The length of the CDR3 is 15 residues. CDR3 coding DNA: TGCGCCAGCAGCCAAGATGGGACAGGGGCCTACGAGCAGTACTTC. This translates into CASSQDGTGAYEQYF.

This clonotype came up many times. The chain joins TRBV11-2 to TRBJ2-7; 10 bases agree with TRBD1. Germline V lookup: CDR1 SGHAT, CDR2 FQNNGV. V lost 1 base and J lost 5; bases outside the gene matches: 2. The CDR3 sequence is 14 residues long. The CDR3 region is CASSLGGTGDEQYF. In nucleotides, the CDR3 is TGTGCCAGCAGCTTAGGGGGGACAGGGGACGAGCAGTACTTC.

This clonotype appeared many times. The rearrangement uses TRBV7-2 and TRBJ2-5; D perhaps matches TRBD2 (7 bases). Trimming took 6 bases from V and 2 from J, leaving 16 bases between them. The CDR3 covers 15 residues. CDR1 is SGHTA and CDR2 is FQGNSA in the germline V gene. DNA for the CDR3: TGTGCCAGCAGGCGGGCGGGGGCGGTACAAGAGACCCAGTACTTC. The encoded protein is CASRRAGAVQETQYF.